The subject of this entry is one T cell receptor beta chain. The antigen is unknown. The data belong to a study of T-cell reconstitution after alpha-beta-depleted transplantation in children. General study findings and limits: By about two months after transplant, alpha-beta T cells reportedly arose from several hundred graft clones that had expanded.

The TCRbeta library incorporated unique molecular identifiers. TCRdb re-called the PCR reads through MiXCR, storing one row per CDR3 protein. The sample consists of about 580,000 distinct CDR3 sequences, 20% to 25% of them appearing once. V lost 0 bases, J lost 4 bases, and 5 bases lay in between. Germline-derived CDR1 and CDR2 are DFQATT and SNEGSKA (reference sequence). CDR3 length: 12 residues. Specimen: PBMCs, mostly from graft donor cells, collected 360 days after TCRalphabeta/CD19-depleted stem cell transplant. This chain links TRBV20-1 with TRBJ2-3, with D hard to call. This receptor was taken from a boy under two years old who had a stem cell transplant for acute myeloid leukemia, so the T cells may come from the graft donor. CDR3 protein: CSARDRSDTQYF. The CDR3 coding sequence is TGCAGTGCTAGAGATAGGTCAGATACGCAGTATTTT.